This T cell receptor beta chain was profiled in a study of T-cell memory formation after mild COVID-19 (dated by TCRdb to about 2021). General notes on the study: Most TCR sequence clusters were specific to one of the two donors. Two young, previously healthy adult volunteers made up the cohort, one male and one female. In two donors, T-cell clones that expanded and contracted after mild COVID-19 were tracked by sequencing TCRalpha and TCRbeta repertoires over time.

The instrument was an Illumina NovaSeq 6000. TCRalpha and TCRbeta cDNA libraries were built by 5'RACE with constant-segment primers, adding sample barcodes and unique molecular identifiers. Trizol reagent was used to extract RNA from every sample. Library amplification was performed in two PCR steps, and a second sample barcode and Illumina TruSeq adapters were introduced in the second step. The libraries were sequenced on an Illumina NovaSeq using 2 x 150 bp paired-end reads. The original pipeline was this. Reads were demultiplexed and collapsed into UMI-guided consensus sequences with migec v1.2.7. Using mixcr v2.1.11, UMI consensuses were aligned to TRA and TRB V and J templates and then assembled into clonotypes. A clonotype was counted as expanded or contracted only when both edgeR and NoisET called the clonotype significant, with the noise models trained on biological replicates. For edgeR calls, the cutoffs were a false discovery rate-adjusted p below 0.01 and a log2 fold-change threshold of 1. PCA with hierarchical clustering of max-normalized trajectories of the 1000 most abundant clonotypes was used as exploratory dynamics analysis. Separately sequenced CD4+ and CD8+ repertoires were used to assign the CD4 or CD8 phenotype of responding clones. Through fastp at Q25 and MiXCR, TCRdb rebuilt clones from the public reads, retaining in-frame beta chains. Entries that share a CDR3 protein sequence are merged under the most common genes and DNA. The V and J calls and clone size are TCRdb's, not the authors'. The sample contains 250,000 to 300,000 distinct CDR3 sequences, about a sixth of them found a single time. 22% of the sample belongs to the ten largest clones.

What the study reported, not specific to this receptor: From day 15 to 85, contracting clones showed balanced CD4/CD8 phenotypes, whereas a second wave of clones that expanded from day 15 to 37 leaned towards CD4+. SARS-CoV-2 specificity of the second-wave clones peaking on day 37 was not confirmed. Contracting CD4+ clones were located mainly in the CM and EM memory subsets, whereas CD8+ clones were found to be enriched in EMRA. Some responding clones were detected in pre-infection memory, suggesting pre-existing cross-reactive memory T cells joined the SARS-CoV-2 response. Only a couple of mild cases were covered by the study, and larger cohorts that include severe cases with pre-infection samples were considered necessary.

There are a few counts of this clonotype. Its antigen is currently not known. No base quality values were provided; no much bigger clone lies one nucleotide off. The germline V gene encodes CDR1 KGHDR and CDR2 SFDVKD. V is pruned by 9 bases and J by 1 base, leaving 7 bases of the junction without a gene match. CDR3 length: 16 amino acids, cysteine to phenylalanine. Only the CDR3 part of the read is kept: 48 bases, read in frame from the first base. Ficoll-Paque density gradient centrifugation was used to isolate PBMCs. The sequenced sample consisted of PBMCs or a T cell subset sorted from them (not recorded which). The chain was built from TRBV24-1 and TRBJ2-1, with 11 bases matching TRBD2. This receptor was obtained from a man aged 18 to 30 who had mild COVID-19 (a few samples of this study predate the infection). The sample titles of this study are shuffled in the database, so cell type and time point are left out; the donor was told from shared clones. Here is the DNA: TGTGCCACCGCCGAAAGACTAGCGGGGTCCTACAATGAGCAGTTCTTC. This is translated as CATAERLAGSYNEQFF.